The entry below gives a single T cell receptor beta chain sequence along with its context. Its antigen is as yet unknown. TCRdb recomputed calls from the 5' RACE reads with MiXCR, one row per CDR3 protein. The table records 50,000 to 60,000 distinct CDR3 sequences, under 10% of them present only once. This sample stems from a study of early T cells in non-severe SARS-CoV-2 infection. Study-level results: Private and CD4 specificities were missed by VDJdb matching, which favored anti-spike CD8 responses.

CDR3 length: 14 amino acids. Deletions cut 0 bases from V and 3 bases from J, with 9 bases between. Germline CDR1 SEHNR, CDR2 FQNEAQ (reference sequence). The source of this sequence is an adult who was a healthcare worker with PCR-confirmed SARS-CoV-2 infection or an uninfected control (not recorded which). Sequencing was performed on whole blood. This rearrangement joins TRBV7-9 to TRBJ2-7; D is undetermined. This chain's CDR3 is CASSLAGDSYEQYF. The CDR3 DNA reads as TGTGCCAGCAGCTTAGCTGGTGATAGCTACGAGCAGTACTTC.